What follows are 7 T cell receptor beta chains derived from one specimen sequenced in a study of blood T cell repertoires in COVID-19. Sequenced by immunoSEQ multiplex PCR; TCRdb stores in-frame clones only, minus some. The table shows 200,000 to 250,000 clones, with roughly four fifths occurring only once. Specimen: peripheral blood. Every receptor here comes from a woman aged 70-85 years with acute or convalescent COVID-19.

The gene calls are TRBV6-5 and TRBJ2-2; D gene uncertain. Per germline, CDR1 MNHEY and CDR2 SVGAGI. V was pared by 6 bases and J by 5 bases, with 7 bases between. This CDR3 contains 12 residues. This chain's CDR3 is CASRTTTGELFF. The CDR3 coding sequence is TGTGCCAGCAGGACAACTACCGGGGAGCTGTTTTTT.

This sequence joins TRBV5-6 and TRBJ2-7; possibly TRBD2 for D (5 bases). The V end lost 0 bases, the J end lost 6 bases, and 10 bases lay between the germline ends. The CDR3 sequence is 13 residues long. From germline, CDR1 is SGHDT and CDR2 YYEEEE. In DNA, the CDR3 is TGTGCCAGCAGCTTGGGAGGGATTAGCGAGCAGTACTTC. This encodes CASSLGGISEQYF.

In its sample, this clone was seen a few times. The chain joins TRBV4-2 to TRBJ2-7; 7 nucleotides match TRBD2. V was clipped by 1 base and J by 1 base; unmatched bases: 1. Germline loops: CDR1 LGHNA, CDR2 YNFKEQ. This CDR3 has 14 residues. The chain's CDR3 is CASSQGEGSYEQYF. CDR3 bases: TGTGCCAGCAGCCAAGGGGAGGGGTCCTACGAGCAGTACTTC.

This clone was recorded once. The chain uses TRBV19 and TRBJ1-3, with a weak D call TRBD1 (5 bases). Germline lookup yields CDR1 LNHDA and CDR2 SQIVND (reference sequence). The CDR3 covers 14 residues. V lost 5 bases, J lost 0 bases, and 8 bases lay in between. The CDR3 DNA is TGTGCCAGTAGTCCCAGGGACTCTGGAAACACCATATATTTT. Amino acids: CASSPRDSGNTIYF.

The J gene is TRBJ2-1, the V gene TRBV10-3, with 15 positions matching TRBD2. The V and J ends lost 4 bases and 10 bases, in that order; junction bases with no gene match: 5. Per germline, CDR1 ENHRY and CDR2 SYGVKD. This CDR3 comprises 15 residues. This CDR3 is CAISGTSGGAGEQFF. In DNA form, the CDR3 reads TGTGCCATCAGTGGGACTAGCGGGGGGGCAGGAGAGCAGTTCTTC.

The chain combines TRBV29-1 with TRBJ2-1, with 8 bases lining up with TRBD2. The CDR3 runs to 12 residues. V lost 6 bases to trimming and J lost 6 bases; unmatched junction nucleotides: 4. Germline CDR1 is SQVTM and CDR2 is ANQGSEA. In nucleotides, the CDR3 is TGCAGCGTACAGCGGGGGCCCAATGAGCAGTTCTTC. Translation gives CSVQRGPNEQFF.

The chain carries TRBV6-5 and TRBJ1-1, with 7 positions matching TRBD1. CDR1 and CDR2 from the germline V gene are MNHEY and SVGAGI. CDR3 length equals 16 residues. The J segment lost 5 bases and the V segment lost 2 bases, leaving 11 bases of the junction unmatched. The CDR3 loop is CASSYPTGRVGTEAFF. The CDR3 nucleotides are TGTGCCAGCAGTTACCCGACAGGGCGGGTGGGTACTGAAGCTTTCTTT.